This T cell receptor beta chain comes out of a study of T cells in Graves' hyperthyroidism and ophthalmopathy. There are 17 residues in the CDR3. Germline V gene sequence: CDR1 LGHNA, CDR2 YNFKEQ. The V and J ends lost 0 bases and 7 bases respectively, with 21 bases between them. The investigators amplified TCR beta CDR3 regions from RNA transcripts. The primer set for the first-round RT-PCR of the TCR CDR3 was HTBI. TCRdb called the multiplex PCR reads again in MiXCR, with one record for every CDR3 protein. Of 610,000 or so distinct CDR3 sequences in the sample, just over 45% were seen once. This clonotype was seen ten or more times.

This chain uses TRBV4-2 with TRBJ1-2; D may be TRBD1 (5 bases). The sequenced sample was peripheral blood or thyroid tissue (not recorded which). The receptor was derived from a woman aged 18-29 years with Graves' hyperthyroidism. This CDR3 reads CASSQELAGIGGGGYTF. Here the CDR3 DNA reads TGTGCCAGCAGCCAAGAACTGGCAGGGATAGGAGGAGGTGGCTACACCTTC.